One T cell receptor beta chain is described in this entry. What it binds is not known. One junction end disagrees with the germline gene, perhaps due to a read error. The record originates from a study of CD8+CD57+ T cells in acquired aplastic anemia. Whole-study context: Average DNA yield from sorted CD4+ and CD8+ cells was roughly 3.1 ug. Read counts for CD4+ cells (from healthy donors) averaged approximately 10 million. Study-level results: Patients shared twenty-nine CD8+ CDR3 sequences with controls. Any difference that existed in CD8+ Simpson's diversity between patients and controls was not significant.

CDR1 ENHRY and CDR2 SYGVKD come from the germline V gene. CDR3 length: 14 amino acids. CDR3 and TCR beta VDJ profiling relied on a genomic DNA template. TCRdb ran MiXCR on the reads and lists one entry per CDR3 protein. In the table there are hundreds of thousands of distinct CDR3 sequences, around 68% of which are singletons. The chain recombines TRBV10-3 with TRBJ1-2, with D perhaps TRBD1 (5 bases). The sample consisted of sorted CD4+, CD8+, or CD8+CD57+ T cells (not recorded which) from PBMCs. The TCR originated in a human donor in good health, serving as a control. The CDR3 protein is CAISKDMGNYDYTF. The CDR3 DNA sequence: TGTGCCATCAGCAAGGACATGGGTAACTATGACTACACCTTC.